The clone carrying this T cell receptor beta chain was recorded a few times. This record comes from a study of cytomegalovirus exposure and HLA in healthy donors. The PCR employed 60 Vbeta primers together with 13 Jbeta primers. TCRdb keeps only in-frame clones here, not all; method: immunoSEQ multiplex PCR. The top ten clones hold around 2% of a sample with under 200,000 clones, over 75% of them seen once. CDR1 is MGHDK, CDR2 SYGVNS, per germline. CDR3 size: 14 residues. V dropped 8 bases and J dropped 6; count of bases not matched to a gene: 8. The sequencing sample was made of PBMCs. The rearrangement uses TRBV25-1 and TRBJ2-1; 9 bases fit TRBD1. The TCR sequence derives from a human donor in good health. The CDR3 coding sequence is TGTGCCAGCGTAAGCCGGGACAGGGCCAATGAGCAGTTCTTC. This gives the protein CASVSRDRANEQFF. The whole variable domain, filled in from reference TRBV25-1 and TRBJ2-1, reads EADIYQTPRYLVIGTGKKITLECSQTMGHDKMYWYQQDPGMELHLIHYSYGVNSTEKGDLSSESTVSRIRTEHFPLTLESARPSHTSQYLCASVSRDRANEQFFGPGTRLTVL.